This is a list of T cell receptor beta chains from one sample in a study of early T cells in non-severe SARS-CoV-2 infection. Each CDR3 protein is one row after TCRdb ran MiXCR on the 5' RACE reads. Among more than 50,000 distinct CDR3 sequences listed, more than 13% were seen once. Specimen: whole blood, collected at baseline. All receptors come from an adult who was a healthcare worker with PCR-confirmed SARS-CoV-2 infection or an uninfected control (not recorded which). The CDR3 runs from the conserved cysteine through the conserved F or W. D genes are given only for firm matches. Some rows mark clone size as missing; the rest say once, few, many or name a class of expanded clone.

few,TRBJ2-1,TRBD1,TRBV2,CASSRGQGGEQFF,TGTGCCAGCAGTCGTGGACAGGGCGGCGAGCAGTTCTTC
NA,TRBJ2-1,NA,TRBV18,CASSPLVASYNEQFF,TGTGCCAGCTCACCACTAGTAGCCTCCTACAATGAGCAGTTCTTC
many,TRBJ2-6,TRBD1,TRBV3-1,CASSPRTGGAGANVLTF,TGTGCCAGCAGCCCCCGGACAGGGGGCGCTGGGGCCAACGTCCTGACTTTC
NA,TRBJ2-2,NA,TRBV5-4,CASSSQEGSKTGELFF,TGTGCCAGCAGCTCCCAGGAGGGGTCTAAGACCGGGGAGCTGTTTTTT
NA,TRBJ1-5,TRBD1,TRBV4-2,CASSQDRTGGIEPQHF,TGTGCCAGCAGCCAAGACAGGACAGGGGGCATTGAGCCCCAGCATTTT
few,TRBJ1-6,TRBD1,TRBV5-1,CASSLLTGGGEGSPLHF,TGCGCCAGCAGCTTACTCACAGGGGGCGGAGAGGGATCACCCCTCCACTTT
NA,TRBJ1-2,TRBD1,TRBV3-1,CASSQTAGTGGIGYTF,TGTGCCAGCAGCCAAACAGCCGGGACAGGGGGCATTGGCTACACCTTC
few,TRBJ2-2,NA,TRBV11-2,CASSTYRGTNTGELFF,TGTGCCAGCAGCACTTACCGGGGGACGAACACCGGGGAGCTGTTTTTT
NA,TRBJ2-2,NA,TRBV12-3/TRBV12-4,CASSLVRVLNTRELFF,TGTGCCAGCAGTTTAGTGCGGGTGCTGAACACCAGGGAGCTGTTTTTT
NA,TRBJ1-6,NA,TRBV12-3/TRBV12-4,CASGVRKALHF,TGTGCCAGCGGAGTACGCAAAGCCCTCCACTTT
NA,TRBJ1-4,NA,TRBV5-4,CASSRRGIPSEKLFF,TGTGCCAGCAGCCGGCGGGGGATACCTAGTGAAAAACTGTTTTTT
NA,TRBJ2-5,TRBD1,TRBV11-3,CASSLGTGGETQYF,TGTGCCAGCAGCTTAGGGACAGGGGGCGAGACCCAGTACTTC
few,TRBJ1-1,NA,TRBV25-1,CASGNSALNTEAFF,TGTGCCAGCGGAAACAGCGCTCTGAACACTGAAGCTTTCTTT
few,TRBJ2-1,TRBD2,TRBV6-2/TRBV6-3,CASWNRASGGQEVF,TGTGCCAGCTGGAACAGGGCTAGCGGGGGCCAGGAGGTCTTC
few,TRBJ2-2,NA,TRBV11-3,CASSFRSGATSELFF,TGTGCCAGCAGCTTCCGTTCCGGGGCAACATCGGAGCTGTTTTTT
NA,TRBJ2-2,NA,TRBV29-1,CSVGDRRNTGELFF,TGCAGCGTTGGCGACAGAAGGAACACCGGGGAGCTGTTTTTT
few,TRBJ2-2,TRBD2,TRBV11-2,CASSLGPSGGGELFF,TGTGCCAGCAGCTTAGGACCTAGCGGGGGTGGGGAGCTGTTTTTT
few,TRBJ1-6,NA,TRBV6-5,CASSYTISGQSNSPLHF,TGTGCCAGCAGTTACACTATTAGTGGACAGAGCAATTCACCCCTCCACTTT
NA,TRBJ2-3,NA,TRBV12-3/TRBV12-4,CASGSETAPTWDTQYF,TGTGCCAGCGGCTCCGAAACTGCCCCCACCTGGGATACGCAGTATTTT
NA,TRBJ2-7,TRBD2,TRBV5-1,CASSLDASGSPHEQYF,TGCGCCAGCAGCTTGGACGCTAGCGGGAGCCCCCACGAGCAGTACTTC
few,TRBJ2-1,NA,TRBV3-1,CASSQPQGIEQFF,TGTGCCAGCAGCCAGCCTCAGGGGATAGAGCAGTTCTTC
few,TRBJ1-1,TRBD1,TRBV12-3/TRBV12-4,CASRSDRTSEAFF,TGTGCCAGCAGATCGGACAGGACATCTGAAGCTTTCTTT
few,TRBJ2-5,NA,TRBV6-5,CASSYIQGLQETQYF,TGTGCCAGCAGTTACATTCAGGGCCTCCAAGAGACCCAGTACTTC
few,TRBJ2-3,NA,TRBV2,CASSEARGGTDTQYF,TGTGCCAGCAGTGAAGCGAGAGGAGGCACAGATACGCAGTATTTT
few,TRBJ2-7,NA,TRBV7-9,CASSPAWSPYEQYF,TGTGCCAGCAGCCCCGCGTGGTCTCCCTACGAGCAGTACTTC
NA,TRBJ1-5,TRBD1,TRBV20-1,CSAPGPPRQGGNQPQHF,TGCAGTGCTCCGGGCCCCCCACGACAGGGAGGCAATCAGCCCCAGCATTTT
NA,TRBJ2-5,TRBD2,TRBV30,CASTQAAGNPGTQYF,TGTGCCTCCACCCAGGCAGCGGGGAACCCGGGGACCCAGTACTTC
once,TRBJ2-7,NA,TRBV3-1,CASSPGGPSNEQYF,TGTGCCAGCAGCCCAGGGGGGCCCTCCAACGAGCAGTACTTC
NA,TRBJ2-7,NA,TRBV28,CASSLPGNTRGEQYF,TGTGCCAGCAGTTTACCCGGGAATACCCGGGGAGAGCAGTACTTC
few,TRBJ2-1,TRBD1,TRBV28,CASSQGRRGPYNEQFF,TGTGCCAGCAGTCAGGGTAGAAGGGGGCCCTACAATGAGCAGTTCTTC
few,TRBJ2-7,NA,TRBV23-1,CASSQDGRSYEQYF,TGCGCCAGCAGTCAAGATGGACGGTCCTACGAGCAGTACTTC
NA,TRBJ2-3,TRBD1,TRBV6-1,CASSEGQGRTDTQYF,TGTGCCAGCAGTGAAGGACAGGGGAGGACAGATACGCAGTATTTT
NA,TRBJ2-2,NA,TRBV7-2,CASCHPGEQWLDGELFF,TGTGCCAGCTGCCATCCTGGGGAGCAGTGGTTGGACGGGGAGCTGTTTTTT
NA,TRBJ2-1,TRBD2,TRBV28,CASSLLAGVEQFF,TGTGCCAGCAGTTTACTAGCGGGAGTTGAGCAGTTCTTC
few,TRBJ1-5,NA,TRBV29-1,CSAGRGAGQPQHF,TGCAGCGCGGGGAGGGGGGCTGGTCAGCCCCAGCATTTT
few,TRBJ1-5,NA,TRBV6-1,CASSETRGRGNQPQHF,TGTGCCAGCAGTGAAACTAGGGGCAGGGGCAATCAGCCCCAGCATTTT
NA,TRBJ2-3,NA,TRBV19,CASSYRTDTQYF,TGTGCCAGTAGCTACCGCACAGATACGCAGTATTTT
NA,TRBJ2-7,TRBD1,TRBV19,CASIQTGGNEQYF,TGTGCCAGTATCCAGACAGGGGGTAACGAGCAGTACTTC
many,TRBJ2-7,TRBD2,TRBV27,CASSFGASGHYEQYF,TGTGCCAGCAGTTTCGGGGCTAGCGGTCACTACGAGCAGTACTTC